This T cell receptor (beta chain) was sequenced during a study of response to subunit inactivated influenza vaccine. Germline CDR1 LGHNA, CDR2 YSLEER. With V trimmed by 0 bases and J by 4 bases, 3 bases remained unmatched. The CDR3 runs to 15 residues. TCRdb re-called the RT-PCR reads with MiXCR, one entry per CDR3 protein. The table lists about 500,000 distinct CDR3 sequences, about 15% of them singletons. Broader study findings: The study's authors posited that every seasonal influenza vaccination enlists few new T cells.

As regards this clonotype: The target antigen is unknown.

The sample here was CD4+ T cells sorted from PBMCs, taken around 25 months after vaccination. The clonotype was recovered from a man between 50 and 69 years old who received an inactivated influenza vaccine. This chain joins TRBV4-3 and TRBJ2-5; 9 nucleotides match TRBD1. CDR3 DNA sequence: TGCGCCAGCAGCCAAGATAACAGGGGGCTAGAGACCCAGTACTTC. Translated, it gives CASSQDNRGLETQYF.